The present T cell receptor (beta chain) was sequenced within a study of T cell clonotyping in hematopoietic cell transplantation. Method: immunoSEQ multiplex PCR; TCRdb's copy keeps in-frame clones and lacks some. The repertoire consists of about 29,000 clones, with roughly nine tenths occurring once and the leading ten covering around a tenth. J gave up 8 bases and V 6 bases, and 17 bases lay outside the gene matches. Germline CDR1 and CDR2: LNHDA and SQIVND (reference sequence). The CDR3 runs 16 residues. The sequence came from a female patient aged 50-59 years who had an allogeneic stem cell transplant from a related donor, so the T cells may come from the graft donor. Some clones in this sample may be carry-over from other donors' samples. J is TRBJ1-2 and V is TRBV19; 8 positions agree with TRBD1. The sample here was PBMCs, taken 100 days after allogeneic stem cell transplant. For the CDR3, the DNA is TGTGCCAGTAGCGACCCGGGACAGGCCCTAAGACGCGGCTACACCTTC. It is translated as CASSDPGQALRRGYTF.